Shown below are 21 T cell receptor beta chains from a single sample sequenced in a study of shared clonotypes between healthy human individuals. Clones were sequenced by immunoSEQ multiplex PCR, and TCRdb holds only the in-frame ones, with some missing. Of roughly 2,000,000 clones in the sample, 80% to 95% are singletons; the top ten hold less than 2%. Positive CCR7 selection of CD45RO-negative cells yielded the naive CD8 cells, and terminally differentiated effector memory CD45RA+ cells were excluded. Sequenced input: naive CD8+ T cells from PBMCs. The receptors were gathered from a man younger than 35 in good health. Some clones in this sample may be carry-over from other donors' samples.

The table lists this clone with a count of one. V gene TRBV9 combines with J gene TRBJ2-2; 10 bases are a match to TRBD1. The CDR3 runs 16 residues. Germline V gene lookup returns CDR1 SGDLS and CDR2 YYNGEE. V was clipped by 3 bases and J by 4 bases; unmatched bases: 6. The CDR3 spells CASSAPGTGVTGELFF. As DNA, the CDR3 is TGTGCCAGCAGCGCACCCGGGACAGGGGTCACCGGGGAGCTGTTTTTT.

Of note for this clone: Other nucleotide sequences in the sample specify the same CDR3. The rearrangement uses TRBV27 and TRBJ2-7, with a weak D call TRBD2 (7 bases). This CDR3 has 14 residues. In germline, CDR1 is MNHEY, CDR2 SMNVEV (reference sequence). Trimming took off 4 bases at V and 2 bases at J, with 12 bases between the two ends. The chain's CDR3 is CASSWGGGTYEQYF. The DNA of the CDR3 is TGTGCCAGCAGTTGGGGCGGGGGCACCTACGAGCAGTACTTC.

The chain carries TRBV19 and TRBJ2-3; D is ambiguous. The CDR3 loop spans 15 amino acids. Germline CDR1 and CDR2: LNHDA and SQIVND (reference sequence). Trimming left V 6 bases short and J 2 bases short, with 15 bases between. The CDR3 DNA sequence: TGTGCCAGTAGCCTCTATCGCGGAGCCACAGATACGCAGTATTTT. Translation: CASSLYRGATDTQYF.

The V and J genes are TRBV27 and TRBJ1-5; possible D gene TRBD1, 6 bases. Germline V CDR1 and CDR2: MNHEY, SMNVEV (reference sequence). Trimming cost V 1 base and J 1 base, with 8 bases left between them. This CDR3 is built from 15 residues. The CDR3 region is CASSLWGTSNQPQHF. The CDR3 region has the DNA TGTGCCAGCAGTTTATGGGGGACAAGCAATCAGCCCCAGCATTTT.

V usage is TRBV5-6 and J usage is TRBJ2-7, with D maybe TRBD1 (5 bases). V was trimmed by 0 bases and J by 7 bases, leaving 14 bases between them. This CDR3 is built from 14 residues. CDR1 and CDR2 (germline): SGHDT, YYEEEE. The CDR3 coding sequence is TGTGCCAGCAGCTTGGCTTCCAGGGTCCTGGAGCAGTACTTC. Translated, it gives CASSLASRVLEQYF.

The V gene is TRBV28, the J gene TRBJ2-3; D tentatively reads TRBD1 or TRBD2 (5 bases each). From germline, CDR1 is MDHEN and CDR2 SYDVKM. The CDR3 loop spans 13 amino acids. V shed 3 bases and J shed 2 bases, with 6 bases lying between them. CDR3 in DNA: TGTGCCAGCAGTTTCGGGGCCACAGATACGCAGTATTTT. It specifies CASSFGATDTQYF.

V gene TRBV19 combines with J gene TRBJ1-2, with D uncertain. The V gene lost 3 bases and the J gene lost 2 bases, with 13 bases spanning the gap. Germline V lookup: CDR1 LNHDA, CDR2 SQIVND (reference sequence). This CDR3 region has 15 residues. CDR3 loop: CASSIVQTTNYGYTF. CDR3 coding DNA: TGTGCCAGTAGTATCGTACAGACTACCAACTATGGCTACACCTTC. The full variable domain, with the rest looked up from reference TRBV19 and TRBJ1-2, is DGGITQSPKYLFRKEGQNVTLSCEQNLNHDAMYWYRQDPGQGLRLIYYSQIVNDFQKGDIAEGYSVSREKKESFPLTVTSAQKNPTAFYLCASSIVQTTNYGYTFGSGTRLTVV.

The chain combines TRBV9 with TRBJ2-1; possible D gene TRBD1, 6 bases. Germline V gives CDR1 SGDLS, CDR2 YYNGEE. V was cut by 0 bases and J by 4 bases, with 14 bases left in between. This CDR3 has 16 amino acids. The CDR3: CASSVVGTPLYNEQFF. In DNA, the CDR3 is TGTGCCAGCAGCGTAGTTGGGACACCCCTATACAATGAGCAGTTCTTC.

The chain recombines TRBV6-5 with TRBJ2-2, with 7 nucleotides matching TRBD1. The CDR3 has 15 residues. Germline lookup yields CDR1 MNHEY and CDR2 SVGAGI. Trimming removed 6 bases from V and 6 bases from J; junction bases left unmatched: 10. This chain's CDR3 is CASRPRGSLAGELFF. Written as DNA, the CDR3 is TGTGCCAGCAGACCCAGGGGGTCTTTGGCCGGGGAGCTGTTTTTT.

The rearrangement links TRBV9 to TRBJ2-2; 8 bases fit TRBD2. Germline V gene sequence: CDR1 SGDLS, CDR2 YYNGEE. J was trimmed by 6 bases and V by 0 bases; bases with no gene match: 7. The CDR3 is 16 amino acids. CDR3 region: CASSVGTGGLSGELFF. The CDR3 DNA reads TGTGCCAGCAGCGTAGGGACGGGAGGGCTATCCGGGGAGCTGTTTTTT. Based on the CDR3 plus reference TRBV9 and TRBJ2-2, the full variable domain is DSGVTQTPKHLITATGQRVTLRCSPRSGDLSVYWYQQSLDQGLQFLIQYYNGEERAKGNILERFSAQQFPDLHSELNLSSLELGDSALYFCASSVGTGGLSGELFFGEGSRLTVL.

The sample holds a few counts of this clone. The CDR3 sequence is CASSRATTSEAFF. The CDR3 nucleotides read TGCGCCAGCAGCCGGGCTACAACCTCCGAAGCTTTCTTT. The rearrangement joins TRBV4-1 to TRBJ1-1; D unclear. This CDR3 contains 13 residues. V was cut by 4 bases and J by 8 bases, with 14 bases left in between. Per germline, CDR1 MGHRA and CDR2 YSYEKL.

The genes are TRBV10-2 and TRBJ2-3; 7 bases align to TRBD1. In germline, CDR1 is WSHSY, CDR2 SAAADI. This CDR3 contains 15 residues. V lost 4 bases to trimming and J lost 4 bases; unmatched junction nucleotides: 8. CDR3 loop: CASSGLGQGADTQYF. The CDR3 DNA reads as TGCGCCAGCAGTGGCCTGGGCCAGGGGGCAGATACGCAGTATTTT.

This sequence joins TRBV27 and TRBJ1-5, with 7 bases lining up with TRBD1. The trim removed 8 bases at V and 5 bases at J, leaving 9 bases unmatched. The germline gives CDR1 MNHEY, CDR2 SMNVEV (reference sequence). The CDR3 is made up of 14 amino acids. The CDR3 loop is CASAKGDSYQPQHF. The CDR3 DNA follows: TGTGCCAGCGCGAAGGGGGACAGTTATCAGCCCCAGCATTTT.

This chain uses TRBV19 with TRBJ2-7; TRBD2 aligns across 10 bases. This CDR3 has 16 amino acids. The J segment lost 4 bases and the V segment lost 5 bases, leaving 11 bases of the junction unmatched. Germline V gene lookup returns CDR1 LNHDA and CDR2 SQIVND (reference sequence). The CDR3 DNA reads as TGTGCCAGTAGTTCCCGAGCGGGAGGGCCGGGGTACGAGCAGTACTTC. Translated, it gives CASSSRAGGPGYEQYF. The full variable domain, completed using reference TRBV19 and TRBJ2-7, is DGGITQSPKYLFRKEGQNVTLSCEQNLNHDAMYWYRQDPGQGLRLIYYSQIVNDFQKGDIAEGYSVSREKKESFPLTVTSAQKNPTAFYLCASSSRAGGPGYEQYFGPGTRLTVT.

The chain recombines TRBV19 with TRBJ1-1, with a tentative D call TRBD1 (5 bases). V shed 5 bases and J shed 0 bases, with 10 bases lying between them. CDR1 is LNHDA and CDR2 is SQIVND in the germline V gene (reference sequence). The CDR3 spans 14 residues. Here the CDR3 reads CASSEDKMNTEAFF. The DNA of the CDR3 is TGTGCCAGTAGTGAGGACAAGATGAACACTGAAGCTTTCTTT.

This clone was found a few times. This chain joins TRBV30 and TRBJ1-5; no reliable D call. The CDR3 contains 13 residues. V was cut by 5 bases and J by 7 bases, with 15 bases left in between. Germline V lookup: CDR1 GTSNPN, CDR2 SVGIG (reference sequence). The CDR3 nucleotides read TGTGCCTGGCCGTCATGGACCGTACAGCCCCAGCATTTT. It codes for CAWPSWTVQPQHF.

J is TRBJ2-1 and V is TRBV28; TRBD2 might be the D (5 bases). The CDR3 loop spans 14 amino acids. The germline V gene has CDR1 MDHEN and CDR2 SYDVKM. V gave up 5 bases and J gave up 0 bases, with 8 bases separating them. The CDR3 sequence: CASSRLSSYNEQFF. In DNA, the CDR3 is TGTGCCAGCAGTCGACTAAGCTCCTACAATGAGCAGTTCTTC.

This rearrangement joins TRBV2 to TRBJ2-7; 13 bases map to TRBD2. The CDR3 totals 14 residues. With V trimmed by 7 bases and J by 5 bases, 5 bases remained unmatched. CDR1 is SNHLY and CDR2 is FYNNEI in the germline V gene. Here the CDR3 reads CASILLAGGNEQYF. CDR3 bases: TGTGCCAGCATCTTACTAGCGGGAGGGAACGAGCAGTACTTC.

CDR3 amino acids: CASSADRTNNEQFF. CDR3 DNA: TGTGCCAGCAGTGCCGACAGGACCAACAATGAGCAGTTCTTC. The chain uses TRBV6-4 and TRBJ2-1; possible D gene TRBD1, 6 bases. CDR1 and CDR2 from the germline V gene are MRHNA and SNTAGT. This CDR3 comprises 14 residues. V was cut by 4 bases and J by 5 bases, with 12 bases left in between.

This clone was found a few times. Other DNA sequences within the sample encode an identical CDR3. The chain has TRBV27 and TRBJ2-7; unclear D gene. Germline V lookup: CDR1 MNHEY, CDR2 SMNVEV (reference sequence). The CDR3 sequence is 13 residues long. Trimming removed 3 bases at V and 2 bases at J, with 8 bases between. The CDR3 nucleotides read TGTGCCAGCAGTTTGGGTCTAACCTACGAGCAGTACTTC. Amino acid sequence: CASSLGLTYEQYF.

This chain connects TRBV6-4 to TRBJ2-7; D might be TRBD1 or TRBD2, each matching 5 bases. The germline gives CDR1 MRHNA, CDR2 SNTAGT. V lost 10 bases, J lost 1 base, and 17 bases lay in between. This CDR3 has 14 residues. The CDR3 loop reads CATPRQGESYEQYF. CDR3 DNA: TGTGCCACGCCTCGTCAGGGAGAATCCTACGAGCAGTACTTC.